A selection of T cell receptor beta chains follows, all from one sample in a study of blood T cell repertoires in COVID-19. Sequencing was performed with immunoSEQ multiplex PCR; in TCRdb, only in-frame clones are kept and a portion is missing. This table has 250,000 to 350,000 clones, around 83% appearing once. Source material: peripheral blood. The receptors were gathered from a woman in her 50s with acute or convalescent COVID-19. Each CDR3 is given with its conserved first and last residue. A D gene is named only where the DNA matches it firmly. Clone size is given for some rows only: seen once, a few or many times, or a class if the clone is expanded.

V gene,clone size,J gene,D gene,CDR3 protein,CDR3 DNA
TRBV24-1,NA,TRBJ1-2,NA,CATNRPGSNYGYTF,TGTGCCACCAATCGCCCCGGGAGTAACTATGGCTACACCTTC
TRBV7-6,NA,TRBJ2-3,NA,CASSPRGSGLTDTQYF,TGTGCCAGCAGCCCCCGGGGTAGCGGTCTCACAGATACGCAGTATTTT
TRBV7-6,NA,TRBJ2-1,NA,CASSLAGVYNEQFF,TGTGCCAGCAGCTTAGCGGGAGTCTACAATGAGCAGTTCTTC
TRBV5-1,NA,TRBJ2-5,TRBD2,CASSILAGGEETQYF,TGCGCCAGCAGCATCTTAGCGGGGGGAGAAGAGACCCAGTACTTC
TRBV10-3,NA,TRBJ1-6,NA,CAISESALSPLHF,TGTGCCATCAGTGAGTCGGCATTGTCACCCCTCCACTTT
TRBV19,NA,TRBJ2-3,NA,CASSTQRADTQYF,TGTGCCAGTAGTACCCAGCGGGCGGATACGCAGTATTTT
TRBV19,NA,TRBJ2-5,TRBD2,CASSLISGKKETQYF,TGTGCCAGTAGTTTAATTAGCGGGAAGAAGGAGACCCAGTACTTC
TRBV21-1,NA,TRBJ1-5,NA,CASSQIKRGPCYQPQHF,TGTGCCAGCAGCCAAATAAAAAGGGGGCCCTGTTACCAGCCCCAGCATTTT
TRBV13,few,TRBJ1-5,TRBD1,CASSRTGNGNQPQHF,TGTGCCAGCAGCAGGACAGGTAACGGCAATCAGCCCCAGCATTTT
TRBV5-8,NA,TRBJ2-2,TRBD1,CASSPGTGYSGELFF,TGTGCCAGCAGTCCCGGGACAGGGTATAGCGGGGAGCTGTTTTTT
TRBV6-5,NA,TRBJ1-2,TRBD1,CASRDRTGGDYGYTF,TGTGCCAGCAGAGACAGGACAGGGGGCGACTATGGCTACACCTTC
TRBV5-6,NA,TRBJ2-1,TRBD1,CASSDGDREQFF,TGTGCCAGCAGCGACGGGGACAGAGAGCAGTTCTTC
TRBV11-2,NA,TRBJ1-1,NA,CASSSGQNTEAFF,TGTGCCAGCAGCTCTGGACAGAACACTGAAGCTTTCTTT
TRBV7-2,NA,TRBJ1-2,NA,CASTMDSNYGYTF,TGTGCCAGCACCATGGACAGTAACTATGGCTACACCTTC
TRBV5-1,NA,TRBJ2-3,NA,CASSLAGSDTQYF,TGCGCCAGCAGCTTGGCCGGGTCAGATACGCAGTATTTT
TRBV5-5,NA,TRBJ1-2,TRBD1,CASSRDRGRNGYGYTF,TGTGCCAGCAGCCGGGACAGGGGGCGTAATGGGTATGGCTACACCTTC
TRBV11-2,NA,TRBJ2-1,TRBD2,CASSQTSGGAREQFF,TGTGCCAGCAGCCAGACTAGCGGGGGGGCCAGAGAGCAGTTCTTC
TRBV19,few,TRBJ1-5,NA,CASNQMGAGSNQPQHF,TGTGCCAGCAACCAAATGGGGGCAGGTAGCAATCAGCCCCAGCATTTT
TRBV5-1,NA,TRBJ1-4,NA,CASSFGAPNEKLFF,TGCGCCAGCAGCTTTGGGGCACCTAATGAAAAACTGTTTTTT
TRBV12-3/TRBV12-4,NA,TRBJ2-7,TRBD1,CASSDRDEQYF,TGTGCCAGCAGTGACAGGGACGAGCAGTACTTC
TRBV11-2,NA,TRBJ2-7,NA,CASSTEEGAGIAYEQYF,TGTGCCAGCAGCACAGAGGAGGGGGCGGGCATTGCCTACGAGCAGTACTTC
TRBV5-1,NA,TRBJ1-4,NA,CASSYTGMGTNEKLFF,TGCGCCAGCAGCTACACAGGGATGGGAACTAATGAAAAACTGTTTTTT
TRBV18,NA,TRBJ1-1,TRBD1,CASSRIQGDEAFF,TGTGCCAGCTCACGTATACAGGGGGATGAAGCTTTCTTT
TRBV10-3,NA,TRBJ2-5,TRBD2,CAISDGTSGTETQYF,TGTGCCATCAGCGACGGGACTAGCGGGACAGAGACCCAGTACTTC
TRBV7-8,NA,TRBJ2-3,NA,CASSLESQGGDTQYF,TGTGCCAGCAGCTTAGAAAGTCAGGGTGGGGATACGCAGTATTTT
TRBV12-5,NA,TRBJ1-5,NA,CASSEGNQPQHF,TGTGCTAGTTCAGAGGGAAATCAGCCCCAGCATTTT
TRBV4-2,NA,TRBJ2-5,TRBD2,CASSQVTSGKGETQYF,TGTGCCAGCAGCCAAGTAACTAGCGGGAAGGGAGAGACCCAGTACTTC
TRBV11-1,NA,TRBJ2-3,NA,CASSLVRESDTQYF,TGTGCCAGCAGCTTAGTCAGGGAATCAGATACGCAGTATTTT
TRBV30,NA,TRBJ2-3,TRBD2,CAWSSGASGGKTDTQYF,TGTGCCTGGAGTAGTGGGGCTAGCGGGGGGAAAACAGATACGCAGTATTTT
TRBV4-2,NA,TRBJ1-1,NA,CASSQEGGRVGNTEAFF,TGTGCCAGCAGCCAAGAGGGTGGCAGGGTAGGGAACACTGAAGCTTTCTTT
TRBV27,NA,TRBJ1-3,NA,CASSPFSGSGNTIYF,TGTGCCAGCAGTCCGTTCTCAGGCTCAGGAAACACCATATATTTT
TRBV19,NA,TRBJ1-1,NA,CASSKLWNTEAFF,TGTGCCAGTAGTAAACTTTGGAACACTGAAGCTTTCTTT
TRBV28,NA,TRBJ1-1,NA,CASSLGGDRLAFF,TGTGCCAGCAGTTTGGGGGGGGACCGGTTGGCTTTCTTT
TRBV5-4,few,TRBJ2-2,TRBD2,CASSLGIAGGAGELFF,TGTGCCAGCAGCTTGGGAATAGCGGGAGGAGCCGGGGAGCTGTTTTTT
TRBV20-1,NA,TRBJ1-1,NA,CSARGGVVTFF,TGCAGTGCTAGGGGGGGGGTAGTTACTTTCTTT
TRBV5-4,NA,TRBJ1-2,NA,CASRPRDLYGYTF,TGTGCCAGCAGGCCACGGGATCTCTATGGCTACACCTTC
TRBV7-2,NA,TRBJ2-1,NA,CASSLESAGTNEQFF,TGTGCCAGCAGCTTAGAGTCGGCGGGGACCAATGAGCAGTTCTTC
TRBV27,NA,TRBJ2-4,TRBD2,CASSLAGGGNIQYF,TGTGCCAGCAGTTTGGCGGGAGGAGGGAACATTCAGTACTTC
TRBV20-1,few,TRBJ1-5,NA,CSASLGASSNQPQHF,TGCAGTGCTAGTCTGGGGGCCTCAAGCAATCAGCCCCAGCATTTT
TRBV14,NA,TRBJ1-5,TRBD1,CASSQTGGNQPQHF,TGTGCCAGCAGCCAGACAGGGGGCAATCAGCCCCAGCATTTT
TRBV6-2/TRBV6-3,NA,TRBJ2-1,NA,CASSYQSGRNEQFF,TGTGCCAGCAGTTATCAAAGCGGCCGCAATGAGCAGTTCTTC
TRBV7-2,NA,TRBJ2-3,NA,CASSPLAVYVDTQYF,TGTGCCAGCAGCCCCTTAGCGGTTTATGTAGATACGCAGTATTTT
TRBV4-3,NA,TRBJ1-5,NA,CASSPKVGVWNQPQHF,TGCGCCAGCAGTCCTAAAGTCGGGGTGTGGAATCAGCCCCAGCATTTT
TRBV7-2,NA,TRBJ2-3,TRBD2,CASSLVAGGNTQYF,TGTGCCAGCAGCTTAGTGGCGGGGGGAAATACGCAGTATTTT
TRBV5-1,NA,TRBJ1-4,TRBD1,CASSLSTGGGNEKLFF,TGCGCCAGCAGCTTATCAACAGGGGGCGGTAATGAAAAACTGTTTTTT
TRBV3-1/TRBV3-2,NA,TRBJ1-1,NA,CASSQPPNTEAFF,TGTGCCAGCAGCCAACCTCCGAACACTGAAGCTTTCTTT
TRBV9,once,TRBJ2-1,NA,CASSVVGGVYNEQFF,TGTGCCAGCAGCGTAGTTGGCGGGGTATACAATGAGCAGTTCTTC
TRBV6-4,NA,TRBJ2-4,TRBD2,CASSEGTSGRINLAKNIQYF,TGTGCCAGCAGTGAGGGGACTAGCGGGAGGATAAATTTAGCCAAAAACATTCAGTACTTC
TRBV6-1,NA,TRBJ1-2,TRBD1,CASSEPYRGPLF,TGTGCCAGCAGTGAACCTTACAGGGGTCCCCTCTTC
TRBV5-1,NA,TRBJ1-4,TRBD1,CASSSTGQQNEKLFF,TGCGCCAGCAGCTCTACGGGACAGCAAAATGAAAAACTGTTTTTT
TRBV24-1,once,TRBJ2-3,NA,CATSDRRGTSTDTQYF,TGTGCCACCAGTGATCGCAGGGGAACGTCCACAGATACGCAGTATTTT
TRBV6-2/TRBV6-3,NA,TRBJ1-4,NA,CASSDEGVGEKLFF,TGTGCCAGCAGTGACGAGGGGGTGGGGGAAAAACTGTTTTTT
TRBV5-1,NA,TRBJ1-2,NA,CASSPVQAANYGYTF,TGCGCCAGCAGCCCCGTCCAGGCAGCTAACTATGGCTACACCTTC
TRBV7-9,NA,TRBJ2-7,NA,CASSLAGRMTYEQYF,TGTGCCAGCAGCTTAGCAGGGAGGATGACCTACGAGCAGTACTTC
TRBV12-3/TRBV12-4,NA,TRBJ1-2,NA,CASSQSDGYTF,TGTGCCAGCAGTCAGTCCGATGGCTACACCTTC
TRBV3-1/TRBV3-2,NA,TRBJ2-7,NA,CASSPLAYPYEQYF,TGTGCCAGCAGCCCCTTAGCTTATCCCTACGAGCAGTACTTC
TRBV7-2,NA,TRBJ1-5,TRBD1,CASSFGQENQPQHF,TGTGCCAGCAGCTTCGGACAGGAAAATCAGCCCCAGCATTTT
TRBV10-3,NA,TRBJ1-2,NA,CAISESRATIGYTF,TGTGCCATCAGTGAGTCGAGGGCTACCATAGGCTACACCTTC
TRBV7-6,NA,TRBJ2-5,TRBD2,CASSLRREGRAETQYF,TGTGCCAGCAGCTTGAGGAGGGAGGGAAGGGCAGAGACCCAGTACTTC